This is a list of T cell receptor beta chains from one sample in a study of blood T cell repertoires in COVID-19. Generated by immunoSEQ multiplex PCR, the TCRdb table keeps only in-frame clones and is missing some. Of about 150,000 clones listed, 86% were seen once; the top ten hold roughly 4%. The sample consisted of PBMCs or T cells enriched from blood (not recorded which). The receptors stem from a man in his fifties or sixties who had recovered from COVID-19. CDR3s include the opening cysteine and the closing phenylalanine or tryptophan. The D gene is left open where the match is weak. Size is stated for part of the rows, as once, few or many counts, or as a class when the clone is expanded.

D,size,J,V,CDR3,DNA
TRBD2,few,TRBJ2-1,TRBV27,CASSLSKAGVSSYNEQFF,TGTGCCAGCAGTTTATCGAAGGCGGGGGTGAGCTCCTACAATGAGCAGTTCTTC
.,once,TRBJ1-3,TRBV7-2,CASSLSTGSSGNTIYF,TGTGCCAGCAGCTTATCGACGGGAAGCTCTGGAAACACCATATATTTT
.,.,TRBJ2-5,TRBV5-1,CASSLGTAQETQYF,TGCGCCAGCAGCTTGGGTACCGCGCAAGAGACCCAGTACTTC
.,.,TRBJ1-2,TRBV5-1,CASSSTGSYYGYTF,TGCGCCAGCAGCTCGACAGGATCCTACTATGGCTACACCTTC
TRBD1,.,TRBJ2-1,TRBV9,CASSATGDQYNEQFF,TGTGCCAGCAGCGCGACAGGGGACCAGTACAATGAGCAGTTCTTC
TRBD2,.,TRBJ2-1,TRBV3-1/TRBV3-2,CASSPEDSGRAGEQFF,TGTGCCAGCAGCCCTGAGGACAGCGGGAGGGCCGGTGAGCAGTTCTTC
TRBD1,.,TRBJ2-7,TRBV7-9,CASSLGTGSREQYF,TGTGCCAGCAGCTTAGGGACAGGGTCGAGGGAGCAGTACTTC
.,.,TRBJ1-2,TRBV5-4,CASSFSAGPGGYTF,TGTGCCAGCAGCTTTAGCGCAGGACCGGGGGGCTACACCTTC
TRBD1,.,TRBJ1-3,TRBV7-2,CASSWTGYSGNTIYF,TGTGCCAGCAGCTGGACAGGCTACTCTGGAAACACCATATATTTT
.,.,TRBJ1-5,TRBV2,CASSPRGDGQPQHF,TGTGCCAGCAGTCCCCGGGGGGATGGTCAGCCCCAGCATTTT
.,.,TRBJ2-5,TRBV30,CAWSRDQETQYF,TGTGCCTGGAGTCGGGACCAAGAGACCCAGTACTTC
.,.,TRBJ1-5,TRBV6-5,CASSDSRASNQPQHF,TGTGCCAGCAGTGACTCCAGGGCTAGCAATCAGCCCCAGCATTTT
TRBD1,.,TRBJ1-1,TRBV9,CASSASDRAKNTEAFF,TGTGCCAGCAGCGCGTCAGACAGGGCCAAGAACACTGAAGCTTTCTTT
.,.,TRBJ1-6,TRBV27,CASSPLRAGNSPLHF,TGTGCCAGCAGTCCACTGAGGGCGGGCAATTCACCCCTCCACTTT
.,.,TRBJ2-1,TRBV3-1/TRBV3-2,CASSQHGAVNNEQFF,TGTGCCAGCAGCCAACATGGGGCGGTGAATAATGAGCAGTTCTTC
TRBD1,.,TRBJ2-7,TRBV16,CASSLTGPYEQYF,TGTGCCAGCAGCCTGACAGGGCCGTACGAGCAGTACTTC
.,.,TRBJ1-2,TRBV28,CASSPRGGYTF,TGTGCCAGCAGCCCCAGGGGTGGCTACACCTTC
TRBD1,.,TRBJ1-5,TRBV9,CASSGDSHQPQHF,TGTGCCAGCAGCGGGGACAGCCATCAGCCCCAGCATTTT
TRBD2,.,TRBJ2-3,TRBV5-1,CASSLYPLPLAGGYNPSTDTQYF,TGCGCCAGCAGCTTGTACCCCCTCCCACTAGCGGGAGGGTATAACCCTAGCACAGATACGCAGTATTTT
.,.,TRBJ1-3,TRBV27,CASSLRGPLGSGNTIYF,TGTGCCAGCAGTTTAAGGGGCCCCTTAGGGTCTGGAAACACCATATATTTT
.,.,TRBJ1-5,TRBV7-2,CASSLYQGQPQHF,TGTGCCAGCAGCTTATATCAGGGGCAGCCCCAGCATTTT
TRBD2,.,TRBJ2-3,TRBV28,CASAEGGDSTDTQYF,TGTGCCAGCGCCGAGGGAGGGGACAGCACAGATACGCAGTATTTT
.,.,TRBJ2-6,TRBV11-1,CASSLGGPGANVLTF,TGTGCCAGCAGCTTAGGGGGCCCTGGGGCCAACGTCCTGACTTTC
TRBD2,.,TRBJ2-2,TRBV7-2,CASRPPSLAGAGTGELFF,TGTGCCAGCAGGCCCCCTTCGCTGGCGGGAGCAGGTACCGGGGAGCTGTTTTTT
.,.,TRBJ2-3,TRBV28,CASSLRWEGTDTQYF,TGTGCCAGCAGTTTGAGGTGGGAGGGCACAGATACGCAGTATTTT
.,few,TRBJ1-1,TRBV10-3,CAISESQGRAGNTEAFF,TGTGCCATCAGTGAGTCGCAGGGCAGGGCAGGGAACACTGAAGCTTTCTTT
.,.,TRBJ2-5,TRBV11-2,CASSFGGGVPGTQYF,TGTGCCAGCAGCTTTGGAGGTGGGGTGCCAGGGACCCAGTACTTC
.,.,TRBJ1-6,TRBV30,CAWSVTFGYNSPLHF,TGTGCCTGGAGTGTAACTTTCGGCTATAATTCACCCCTCCACTTT
TRBD2,.,TRBJ2-2,TRBV9,CASSPGLAGGLAELFF,TGTGCCAGCAGCCCGGGACTAGCGGGGGGGCTGGCGGAGCTGTTTTTT
TRBD2,once,TRBJ2-1,TRBV2,CASTNRGGLGRNEQFF,TGTGCCAGCACCAATCGGGGGGGGCTGGGTAGGAATGAGCAGTTCTTC
.,.,TRBJ1-3,TRBV21-1,CASSKGAKGVGNTIYF,TGTGCCAGCAGCAAAGGAGCCAAGGGGGTTGGAAACACCATATATTTT